This entry concerns a single T cell receptor (beta chain). This clone appeared a single time. The antigen this receptor binds is unknown. No qualities accompany the bases; no much larger clone lies one base away. The sample originates from a study of T cell responses to AZD1222 COVID-19 vaccine (dated by TCRdb to the early 2020s). About the full investigation: A total of around 240 trial participants underwent TCR sequencing, of whom roughly 210 had received two doses of AZD1222 and some 26 had received two doses of the MenACWY control vaccine. Trial participants were enrolled by age into subgroups of 18-55, 56-69 and 70-plus years, and about 150, 27 and 61 TCR-sequenced participants, respectively, were included in these subgroups.

The intended sense of this specimen's time point label: about 28 days (+/-7) after the second vaccine dose. AZD1222 recipients given second doses at about 4 weeks or at about 12 weeks were pooled, since spike-specific TCR depth and breadth were not found to differ between the two schedules. Samples from vaccinated people were obtained from the UK trials COV001 and COV002, which included a single-blind randomized controlled phase 2/3 trial of AZD1222 (ChAdOx1 nCoV-19) in healthy adults. For TCRbeta chain sequencing, PBMC samples from trial participants were taken at day 0 and at day 28 after the second dose. The CDR3 regions of human TCRbeta chains were analyzed by immunosequencing. Under the source paper's analysis protocol: Repertoire TCRs were matched against a reference library of SARS-CoV-2-specific TCRs generated with the MIRA antigen-specificity platform. Breadth was defined as the fraction of unique TCRs that were SARS-CoV-2-associated. Depth was defined as the fraction of total T cells that were SARS-CoV-2-associated. Each spike-specific TCR was assigned to its reactive spike region and to a CD4 or CD8 class using the MIRA data. Log10-transformed breadth and depth values were compared by one-way ANOVA with Sidak's multiple comparisons tests. TCRdb retrieved this table from immuneACCESS and kept in-frame rearrangements only. Not all clones are present; in checked studies, unresolved V genes account for under half, and no reason is known for the remainder. V and J calls and clone size come straight from that table; D and trimming were deduced from the DNA. The sample table holds about 88,000 clones, of which 75% to 95% were seen once. Approximately 5% of the sample belongs to the ten largest clones.

Points the paper makes about the study in general: Participants were mostly white British, with more females than males. The authors suggested clonal diversity may have been underestimated. Epitopes outside the regions mutated in the B.1.351 and B.1.1.7 variants were reportedly recognized by nearly half of the unique spike-specific TCRs. Conclusions about previously exposed vaccinees are limited, since just six or seven AZD1222 recipients were seropositive for SARS-CoV-2 at baseline. Because no day 14 peak-response samples were available, the repertoires could be characterized only after the peak T cell response. In the small 56-69-year group, the increase in depth fell short of significance, most likely because of low power. A significant rise in spike-specific TCR breadth and depth was observed after two AZD1222 doses relative to day 0 and relative to MenACWY recipients. The vaccine-associated CD4 TCRs covered the entire spike protein, and the dominant responses fell in regions 160-218 and 743-854.

The germline V gene provides CDR1 KGHSH and CDR2 LQKENI. V is cut by 6 bases and J by 1 base, and the space between the germline ends is 19 bases. The CDR3 numbers 17 residues from cysteine through phenylalanine. Left in the record is the CDR3 DNA by itself, 51 bases read in frame from the first base. Recombination connected TRBV18 to TRBJ1-3; confidence is insufficient to name the D gene. The sample in question was peripheral blood, obtained 28 days after the second AZD1222 dose. The TCR originated in an adult who received the AZD1222 COVID-19 vaccine. In nucleotide form, the sequence is TGTGCCAGCTCGGGCAACCTCGGGTTGTTATCTGGAAACACCATATATTTT. Translated, this is CASSGNLGLLSGNTIYF.